This T cell receptor (beta chain) was identified in a study of breast tumors, draining lymph nodes, adjacent tissues. Germline V lookup: CDR1 DFQATT, CDR2 SNEGSKA (reference sequence). V lost 4 bases, J lost 3 bases, and 2 bases stayed unmatched. This CDR3 contains 14 residues. TCRdb recomputed calls from the multiplex PCR reads with MiXCR, one row per CDR3 protein. Of over 10,000 distinct CDR3 sequences in the sample, roughly three quarters were seen once. The rearrangement links TRBV20-1 to TRBJ2-7; 14 nucleotides line up with TRBD2. The source is a female donor with breast cancer. Some clones in this sample may be carry-over from other donors' samples. The sequenced material came from tumor-adjacent breast tissue. The CDR3 nucleotides read TGCAGTGCTAAGGGACTAGCGGGAGTCTACGAGCAGTACTTC. It yields the protein CSAKGLAGVYEQYF.